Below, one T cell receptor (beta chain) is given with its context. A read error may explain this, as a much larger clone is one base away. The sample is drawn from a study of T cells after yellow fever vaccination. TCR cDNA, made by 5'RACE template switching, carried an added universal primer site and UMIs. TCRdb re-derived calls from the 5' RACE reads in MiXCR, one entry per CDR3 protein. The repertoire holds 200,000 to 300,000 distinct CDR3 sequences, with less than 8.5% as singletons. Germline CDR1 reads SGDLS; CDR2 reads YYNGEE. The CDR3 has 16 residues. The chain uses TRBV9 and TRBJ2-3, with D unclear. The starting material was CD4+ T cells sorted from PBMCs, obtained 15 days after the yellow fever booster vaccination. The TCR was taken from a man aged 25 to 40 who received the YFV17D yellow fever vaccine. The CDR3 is CAISVGLRPKADTQYF. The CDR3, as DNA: TGTGCCATCAGCGTAGGTTTGCGGCCCAAGGCAGATACGCAGTATTTT.